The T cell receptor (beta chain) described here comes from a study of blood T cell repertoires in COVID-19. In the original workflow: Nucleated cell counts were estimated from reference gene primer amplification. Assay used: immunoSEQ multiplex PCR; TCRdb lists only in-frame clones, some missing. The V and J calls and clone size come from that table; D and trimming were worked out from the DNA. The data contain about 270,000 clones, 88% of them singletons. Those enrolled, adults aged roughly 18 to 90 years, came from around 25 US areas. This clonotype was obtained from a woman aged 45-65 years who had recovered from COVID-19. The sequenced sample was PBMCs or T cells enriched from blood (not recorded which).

As DNA, the CDR3 is TGTGCCAGCAGCCAATCTAGCGGGAGGGGCGGGGAGCTGTTTTTT. Translation: CASSQSSGRGGELFF. This rearrangement joins TRBV4-2 to TRBJ2-2; 12 bases fit TRBD2. This CDR3 region has 15 residues. The germline CDR1 and CDR2 sequences are LGHNA and YNFKEQ. The junction had 2 bases not matched to a gene; V was cut back by 2 bases and J by 7 bases.